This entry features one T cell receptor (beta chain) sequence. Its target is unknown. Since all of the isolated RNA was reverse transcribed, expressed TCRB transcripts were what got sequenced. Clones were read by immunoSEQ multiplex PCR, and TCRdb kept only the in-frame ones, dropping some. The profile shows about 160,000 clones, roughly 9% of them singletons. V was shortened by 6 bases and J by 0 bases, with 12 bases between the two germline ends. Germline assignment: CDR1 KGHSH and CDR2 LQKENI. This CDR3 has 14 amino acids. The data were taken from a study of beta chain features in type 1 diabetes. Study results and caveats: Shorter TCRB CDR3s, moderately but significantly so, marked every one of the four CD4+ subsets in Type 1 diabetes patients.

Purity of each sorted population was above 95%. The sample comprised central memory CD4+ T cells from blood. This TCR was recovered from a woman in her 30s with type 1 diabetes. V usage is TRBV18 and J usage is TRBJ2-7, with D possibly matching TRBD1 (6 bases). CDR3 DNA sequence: TGTGCCAGCTCTTGGCAAGGGGGCTCCTACGAGCAGTACTTC. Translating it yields CASSWQGGSYEQYF.